Many counts were recorded for the clone carrying this T cell receptor beta chain. Its specificity is not known. It was RNA transcripts that yielded the amplified TCR beta CDR3 regions. A set of HTBI primers served as the primers for a first-round RT-PCR of the TCR CDR3. TCRdb reanalysed the multiplex PCR reads using MiXCR and keeps one entry per CDR3 protein. This table has approximately 510,000 distinct CDR3 sequences, 20% to 25% appearing once. These data originate in a study of T cells in Graves' hyperthyroidism and ophthalmopathy. Study-wide findings and caveats: Researchers report that a 13 V-J model separated ophthalmopathy from stable hyperthyroidism.

The study based diagnoses on clinical symptoms, serum thyroxine and TRAb, thyroid ultrasound and orbital computed tomography. PBMCs were derived from around 10 ml fresh peripheral blood. This CDR3 is 15 amino acids long. The germline V gene has CDR1 SGHRS and CDR2 YFSETQ. The ends were cut back, 4 bases at V and 4 bases at J, with 17 bases in the middle. The chain links TRBV5-1 to TRBJ1-1; TRBD1 might be the D (5 bases). What was sequenced was blood. This receptor was identified in a man aged 18 to 29 with Graves' hyperthyroidism. The CDR3 here is CASSARGHRGTEAFF. The DNA for the CDR3 is TGCGCCAGCAGCGCCCGCGGACACCGGGGCACTGAAGCTTTCTTT.